This passage covers 2 T cell receptor beta chains from one sample sequenced in a study of cytomegalovirus exposure and HLA in healthy donors. PCR was performed using 60 Vbeta and 13 Jbeta primers. The table came from immunoSEQ multiplex PCR; TCRdb's copy has only in-frame clones and leaves some out. The profile shows roughly 69,000 clones, approximately 70% of them singletons. The source material was PBMCs. All receptors derive from a male donor in good health and CMV-seropositive.

J is TRBJ1-3 and V is TRBV6-1, with 9 bases identical to TRBD1. The CDR3 consists of 10 residues. Germline loops: CDR1 MNHNS, CDR2 SASEGT. Trimming took 8 bases from V and 16 from J; bases not matched to a gene: 6. The CDR3, as DNA: TGTGCCAGCCGCCGGGACAGGGAGTATTTT. This translates into CASRRDREYF.

This chain connects TRBV11-2 to TRBJ2-2; TRBD2 agrees at 10 bases. Germline assignment: CDR1 SGHAT and CDR2 FQNNGV. The CDR3 is 14 residues long. The trim removed 3 bases at V and 7 bases at J, leaving 2 bases unmatched. The CDR3 spells CASSFPSGGGELFF. The DNA of the CDR3 is TGTGCCAGCAGCTTTCCTAGCGGGGGCGGGGAGCTGTTTTTT.